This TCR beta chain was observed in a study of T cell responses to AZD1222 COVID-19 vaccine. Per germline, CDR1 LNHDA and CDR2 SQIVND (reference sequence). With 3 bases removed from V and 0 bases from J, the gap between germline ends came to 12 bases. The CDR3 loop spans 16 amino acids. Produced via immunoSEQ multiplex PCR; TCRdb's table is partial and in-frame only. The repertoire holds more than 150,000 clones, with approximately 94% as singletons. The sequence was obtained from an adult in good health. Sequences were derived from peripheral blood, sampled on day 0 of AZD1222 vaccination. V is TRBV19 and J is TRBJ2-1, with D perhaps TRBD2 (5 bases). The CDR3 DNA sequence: TGTGCCAGTAGTATTCGAGAGGGTAGCTCCTACAATGAGCAGTTCTTC. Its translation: CASSIREGSSYNEQFF.